Described below is a single T cell receptor (beta chain) sequence and its context. Antigen unknown. These data originate in a study of graft-versus-host responses after intestinal transplantation. For the study at large: Multivisceral, liver-intestinal, or isolated intestinal transplants were received by the recipients. Anti-thymocyte globulin induction was given to all recipients, followed by tacrolimus and steroids for 2 to 3 years. Study-wide findings and caveats: Analysis identified GvH clones in recipient marrow, with some appearing first in ileum or blood.

The CDR3 consists of 15 residues. Per germline, CDR1 GTSNPN and CDR2 SVGIG (reference sequence). The V and J ends lost 0 bases and 3 bases respectively, with 15 bases between them. Produced via immunoSEQ multiplex PCR; TCRdb's table is partial and in-frame only. The data contain about 130,000 clones, around 90% of them singletons. The input for sequencing was unstimulated CD4+ T cells sorted from spleen or lymph node cells, taken before intestinal transplant. V gene TRBV30 combines with J gene TRBJ2-7; the D gene is possibly TRBD1 (5 bases). The TCR was taken from a human donor who received an intestinal transplant. The CDR3 DNA follows: TGTGCCTGGAGTGTAGGACACTTAAGCTACTACGAGCAGTACTTC. Translation gives CAWSVGHLSYYEQYF. The full variable domain, rest sourced from reference TRBV30 and TRBJ2-7, is SQTIHQWPATLVQPVGSPLSLECTVEGTSNPNLYWYRQAAGRGLQLLFYSVGIGQISSEVPQNLSASRPQDRQFILSSKKLLLSDSGFYLCAWSVGHLSYYEQYFGPGTRLTVT.